This TCR beta chain was sequenced during a study of blood T cells in healthy people across ages. Using a J-beta primer mix together with a sample-barcoded 5' primer, a second PCR was run for about 6 to 12 cycles. TCRdb re-called the 5' RACE reads with MiXCR, one entry per CDR3 protein. The sample records roughly 800,000 distinct CDR3 sequences, about 25% being singletons. The CDR3 has 17 residues. From germline, CDR1 is DFQATT and CDR2 SNEGSKA (reference sequence). Trimming removed 7 bases from V and 3 bases from J; junction bases left unmatched: 13. Whole-study findings and limits: As age increased, TCR beta diversity per million T cells fell in a roughly linear fashion.

Remarks on this clonotype: What it binds is not known.

These data were also filed under a second study, of T cells of mothers and their children.

The receptor's source is a boy aged 5-17 years in good health. Sequences were obtained from blood. This sequence joins TRBV20-1 and TRBJ2-3; TRBD2 aligns across 13 bases. The CDR3 protein is CSGALAGGLIGTDTQYF. The CDR3 DNA reads as TGCAGTGGCGCACTAGCGGGAGGGTTGATAGGTACAGATACGCAGTATTTT.